This TCR beta chain was observed in a study of control samples from healthy donors and cancer patients. CDR3 size: 14 residues. The germline V gene encodes CDR1 SEHNR and CDR2 FQNEAQ (reference sequence). V gave up 7 bases and J gave up 3 bases; unmatched junction bases: 9. Here immunoSEQ multiplex PCR was the method, and the copy in TCRdb shows in-frame clones only, minus some. The table records around 99,000 clones, about nine tenths of them present only once. The sample comprised blood. The receptor comes from a human donor in good health. The donor label of this sample is uncertain. This rearrangement joins TRBV7-9 to TRBJ2-7; TRBD1 agrees at 7 bases. The CDR3 is CASIPGDSYYEQYV. In nucleotides, the CDR3 is TGTGCCAGCATCCCCGGGGACAGTTACTACGAGCAGTACGTC.